This T cell receptor (beta chain) is from a study of blood T cell repertoires in COVID-19 (TCRdb year 2020). About the investigation overall: Samples covering the acute and convalescent phases of COVID-19 were provided by collaborators in the United States, Italy and Spain. The prospective study material was composed of cDNA or gDNA derived from T cells, B-cell-depleted T cells, or PBMCs. Subjects who had been exposed to COVID-19, were actively infected with it, or had recovered from it provided the deeply sampled blood TCRbeta repertoires that made up the dataset. The repertoires were released in a freely available public database meant as a resource for research on the immune response to SARS-CoV-2. Samples were obtained from the ongoing ImmuneRACE study (first 160 participants) and from over 1,000 subjects provided by 6 global collaborators. Nearly every sample came with metadata listing a de-identified subject ID, COVID-19 status, age in years and sex. Where available, HLA class I and class II types were obtained from metadata supplied by the sample provider rather than from assay-based typing. What the authors observed across the whole study: Clinical and demographic metadata were provided uncurated, with the amount varying by source and participant.

At one collaborating source in Seattle, patients were enrolled during active infection and were followed longitudinally through the course of disease. Collaborating institutions collected whole blood in K2EDTA tubes following their own protocols. For TCRbeta analysis, collaborator samples were shipped as frozen whole blood, as isolated PBMCs, or as DNA extracted from either sample type. The CDR3, from cysteine to phenylalanine, totals 14 residues. Left in the record is the CDR3 DNA by itself, 42 bases read in frame from the first base. The junction carries 11 bases between V and J, which are trimmed by 5 bases and 1 base respectively. Sequences MDHEN (CDR1) and SYDVKM (CDR2) are obtained from the germline V gene. Concerning this clone itself: Its cognate antigen has yet to be identified. The sample holds no much larger clone one base away, and base qualities are not on file.

TCRbeta CDR3 regions were amplified from genomic DNA by means of the immunoSEQ Assay, a bias-controlled multiplex PCR. For the original study's pipeline: The number of nucleated cells in each sample was estimated from the amplification of reference gene primers within the assay. To quantify the absolute abundance of each unique TCRbeta CDR3 rearrangement, sequence reads were collapsed and filtered. Productive Simpson clonality was computed per sample as the square root of Simpson's diversity index over productive rearrangements. Entries here come from immuneACCESS through TCRdb and include only in-frame sequences with V and J called. Some clones fail to appear in such tables; in the studies checked, an unresolved V gene covers under half of the shortfall, and the cause of the remainder is unknown. V and J calls and clone size follow that table, whereas D and trimming were derived from the DNA. Recorded for this sample are approximately 230,000 clones; approximately 89% of them occurred a single time. The top ten hold roughly 6.7% of the sample.

The receptor chain draws on TRBV28 and TRBJ2-5, with a weak D call of TRBD1 (6 bases match). This clonotype originated in a woman in her 30s with COVID-19, enrolled during active disease. Sequences were obtained from peripheral blood. The CDR3 here reads CASSPLDSQETQYF. The nucleotide sequence reads TGTGCCAGCAGTCCCCTGGACAGCCAAGAGACCCAGTACTTC. The entire variable domain, with the stretches around the CDR3 drawn from the reference TRBV28 and TRBJ2-5 proteins, is DVKVTQSSRYLVKRTGEKVFLECVQDMDHENMFWYRQDPGLGLRLIYFSYDVKMKEKGDIPEGYSVSREKKERFSLILESASTNQTSMYLCASSPLDSQETQYFGPGTRLLVL.